A selection of T cell receptor beta chains follows, all from one sample in a study of blood T cell repertoires in COVID-19. Method: immunoSEQ multiplex PCR; TCRdb's copy keeps in-frame clones and lacks some. The sample records more than 85,000 clones, about 91% being singletons. The sample consisted of peripheral blood. All receptors derive from a man aged 18 to 30 with acute or convalescent COVID-19. CDR3s include the opening cysteine and the closing phenylalanine or tryptophan. Fields, in order: clone size, V gene, J gene, D gene, CDR3 length, CDR3 protein, CDR3 DNA. The D gene is left open where the match is weak. Size is omitted from some rows. Given values are once, few, many or a class for expanded clones.

>NA|TRBV6-5|TRBJ2-1|TRBD1|13
CASSSGQGAEQFF
TGTGCCAGCAGTTCGGGACAGGGGGCTGAGCAGTTCTTC
>NA|TRBV24-1|TRBJ1-5|NA|12
CATSDLNQPQHF
TGTGCCACCAGTGACTTAAATCAGCCCCAGCATTTT
>few|TRBV5-1|TRBJ2-3|TRBD1|15
CASSFGQGFADTQYF
TGCGCCAGCAGCTTTGGACAGGGGTTCGCAGATACGCAGTATTTT
>NA|TRBV4-1|TRBJ2-1|TRBD2|19
CASSQVHLAGGPSYNEQFF
TGCGCCAGCAGCCAAGTACATCTAGCGGGGGGGCCGTCCTACAATGAGCAGTTCTTC
>NA|TRBV19|TRBJ1-2|NA|19
CASSIIFGAQGPLNYGYTF
TGTGCCAGTAGTATAATTTTTGGGGCCCAAGGTCCCCTTAACTATGGCTACACCTTC
>few|TRBV7-9|TRBJ2-1|NA|12
CASRGLRNEQFF
TGTGCCAGCCGAGGACTTAGGAATGAGCAGTTCTTC
>NA|TRBV10-3|TRBJ1-1|NA|15
CAISESWQGGTEAFF
TGTGCCATCAGTGAGTCTTGGCAGGGTGGGACTGAAGCTTTCTTT
>NA|TRBV11-2|TRBJ2-2|NA|14
CASSRGTPSGELFF
TGTGCCAGCAGCCGGGGGACTCCGTCCGGGGAGCTGTTTTTT
>NA|TRBV30|TRBJ1-1|NA|13
CACIKIANTEAFF
TGTGCCTGTATAAAGATAGCGAACACTGAAGCTTTCTTT
>NA|TRBV6-1|TRBJ2-3|NA|13
CASSEKGVDTQYF
TGTGCCAGCAGTGAAAAGGGGGTGGATACGCAGTATTTT
>few|TRBV7-9|TRBJ2-1|TRBD2|16
CASSSTGRGIIHEQFF
TGTGCCAGCAGCTCTACGGGGAGGGGAATTATCCATGAGCAGTTCTTC
>NA|TRBV7-2|TRBJ1-6|TRBD1|17
CASSHRGGASYNSPLHF
TGTGCCAGCAGCCACAGGGGCGGGGCCTCCTATAATTCACCCCTCCACTTT
>NA|TRBV5-4|TRBJ2-1|NA|15
CASSELGGGDNEQFF
TGTGCCAGCAGCGAGCTTGGTGGAGGCGACAATGAGCAGTTCTTC
>NA|TRBV6-2/TRBV6-3|TRBJ2-1|TRBD2|18
CASSYISHLAGPGDEQFF
TGTGCCAGCAGTTACATCTCCCACCTAGCGGGCCCTGGGGATGAGCAGTTCTTC
>NA|TRBV14|TRBJ1-4|TRBD1|16
CASSQDFGQGNEKLFF
TGTGCCAGCAGCCAAGATTTTGGACAGGGGAATGAAAAACTGTTTTTT
>NA|TRBV18|TRBJ2-7|TRBD1|13
CASSLRDRDEQYF
TGTGCCAGCTCACTGCGGGACAGGGACGAGCAGTACTTC